The T cell receptor beta chain described here comes from a study of shared clonotypes between healthy human individuals. General observations from the study: Estimated richness was generally greater in naive than memory subsets.

Details on this clone: The antigen is undetermined.

The CDR3 loop spans 15 amino acids. The V and J ends lost 2 bases and 8 bases, in that order; junction bases with no gene match: 6. Germline CDR1 MRHNA, CDR2 SNTAGT. Method: immunoSEQ multiplex PCR; TCRdb's copy keeps in-frame clones and lacks some. The sample includes approximately 700,000 clones, 73% of them seen just once. The clonotype was recovered from a woman aged 25 to 39 in good health. J is TRBJ2-1 and V is TRBV6-4, with TRBD2 matching 10 bases. The sample comprised memory CD4+ T cells sorted from blood. The subset is: CD45RA-negative fraction. Here the CDR3 DNA reads TGTGCCAGCAGTGACGAACTAGCGGGATCTGATGAGCAGTTCTTC. This sequence encodes CASSDELAGSDEQFF.